These 5 T cell receptor beta chains came from one sample sequenced in a study of cytomegalovirus exposure and HLA in healthy donors. The PCR made use of 60 Vbeta and 13 Jbeta primers. The table came from immunoSEQ multiplex PCR; TCRdb's copy has only in-frame clones and leaves some out. The sample carries 170,000 or so clones, 78% recorded once. The sample was PBMCs. These receptors were taken from a woman between 50 and 59 years old in good health and CMV-seropositive.

This sequence joins TRBV7-3 and TRBJ2-2; D call uncertain. CDR3 length equals 13 residues. V dropped 5 bases and J dropped 4 bases, with 8 bases sitting between them. CDR1 SGHTA and CDR2 FQGTGA come from the germline V gene. CDR3 amino acids: CASSHRGTGELFF. CDR3 DNA sequence: TGTGCCAGCAGCCACCGCGGCACCGGGGAGCTGTTTTTT.

V usage is TRBV10-3 and J usage is TRBJ2-3; TRBD2 matches at 14 bases. The CDR3 has 16 amino acids. Germline assignment: CDR1 ENHRY and CDR2 SYGVKD. The J segment lost 1 base and the V segment lost 7 bases, leaving 4 bases of the junction unmatched. CDR3 DNA: TGTGCCATCACGACTAGCGGGGGGGCAGGCACAGATACGCAGTATTTT. It is translated as CAITTSGGAGTDTQYF.

V gene TRBV6-6 combines with J gene TRBJ2-3, with D possibly matching TRBD1 (6 bases). Per germline, CDR1 MNHNY and CDR2 SVGAGI (reference sequence). Trimming cost V 7 bases and J 9 bases, with 17 bases left between them. The CDR3 loop spans 13 amino acids. The CDR3 DNA reads as TGTGCCAGCAAGATGACGACAGGCGGAACGCAGTATTTT. It encodes CASKMTTGGTQYF.

Only a few counts were recorded for this clone. CDR3 coding DNA: TGTGCTACCCGGCCTCGCGGGGGGATATACAATGAGCAGTTCTTC. It encodes CATRPRGGIYNEQFF. The chain recombines TRBV6-5 with TRBJ2-1; 8 positions match TRBD2. CDR1 and CDR2 from the germline V gene are MNHEY and SVGAGI. The CDR3 is 15 amino acids.

The J gene is TRBJ2-7, the V gene TRBV4-1, with D possibly TRBD1 on 5 matching bases. Germline CDR1 and CDR2: MGHRA and YSYEKL. The CDR3 is 15 amino acids. Trimming removed 2 bases from V and 5 bases from J, with 16 bases in between. As DNA, the CDR3 is TGCGCCAGCAGCCAACGATGGACCGAAGGGGACGAGCAGTACTTC. Its protein is CASSQRWTEGDEQYF.